These 3 T cell receptor beta chains share one sample of origin, sequenced in a study of blood T cell repertoires in COVID-19. Here immunoSEQ multiplex PCR was the method, and the copy in TCRdb shows in-frame clones only, minus some. This sample carries around 65,000 clones, over 60% of them seen once, and the ten largest clones take 5.5% to 7%. Sequences were obtained from peripheral blood. These TCRs come from a woman aged 50 to 65 with active or convalescent COVID-19.

The CDR3 region is CASSHSGEYGYTF. The DNA of the CDR3 is TGTGCCAGCAGTCACAGCGGGGAATATGGCTACACCTTC. The chain employs TRBV6-2 or TRBV6-3 and TRBJ1-2; D is uncertain. Germline CDR1 MNHEY, CDR2 SVGEGT. The CDR3 is made up of 13 amino acids. Deletions cut 5 bases from V and 5 bases from J, with 12 bases between.

The chain recombines TRBV6-1 with TRBJ1-2; a weak D match, TRBD1 (6 bases). V lost 1 base to trimming and J lost 4 bases, with 10 bases between them. The V gene's germline CDR1 is MNHNS and CDR2 SASEGT. The CDR3 covers 14 residues. CDR3 amino acids: CASSEGDKFYGYTF. Here the CDR3 DNA reads TGTGCCAGCAGTGAAGGGGACAAATTCTATGGCTACACCTTC.

Only a few counts were recorded for this clone. The chain couples TRBV3-1 (or the pseudogene TRBV3-2) to TRBJ1-2; D not certain. Deletions cut 1 base from V and 4 bases from J, with 7 bases between. This CDR3 is 13 amino acids long. Germline V lookup: CDR1 LGHDT, CDR2 YNNKEL (reference sequence). This CDR3 reads CASSQAVGYGYTF. Written as DNA, the CDR3 is TGTGCCAGCAGCCAAGCGGTCGGCTATGGCTACACCTTC.